The clone carrying this TCR beta chain was seen only once. Its antigen is still unknown. The sample comes from a study of beta chain features in type 1 diabetes. Reverse transcription of all isolated RNA meant that expressed TCRB transcripts were sequenced. TCRdb's copy holds only in-frame clones and misses some; the assay was immunoSEQ multiplex PCR. The sample lists 200,000 to 300,000 clones, roughly 13% occurring once. Broader study findings: These data did not resolve whether HLA type affects TCRB rearrangement. Within each of all four CD4+ subsets, Type 1 diabetes patients had TCRB CDR3s that were moderately but significantly shorter. Type 1 diabetes patients showed fewer insertions and more deletions at VDJ junctions.

Sequenced: naive CD4+ T cells from blood. The receptor comes from a man younger than 40 with type 1 diabetes.

The CDR3 region has the DNA TGCGCCAGCAGCCTGGACAAGACCCCAGGGACCCAGTACTTC. It codes for CASSLDKTPGTQYF. This chain links TRBV5-1 with TRBJ2-5; TRBD1 is a possible D gene (5 bases). In germline, CDR1 is SGHRS, CDR2 YFSETQ. Trimming took 4 bases from V and 7 from J, leaving 17 bases between them. The CDR3 runs 14 residues.